These 11 T cell receptor beta chains share one sample of origin, sequenced in a study of shared clonotypes between healthy human individuals. Profiled with immunoSEQ multiplex PCR; TCRdb holds only in-frame clones, not every one. The sample shows about 2.2 million clones, 90% to 95% of them seen only once. CD45RO-negative, CCR7-positively selected cells formed the naive CD8 fraction, excluding terminally differentiated effector memory CD45RA+ cells. Sequenced: naive CD8+ T cells from PBMCs. The source of these receptors is a man younger than 35 in good health. Some clones in this sample may be carry-over from other donors' samples.

DNA of the CDR3: TGCAGCGTCGGGACTAGCGGGAGATTATACGAGCAGTACTTC. Amino acids: CSVGTSGRLYEQYF. The chain couples TRBV29-1 to TRBJ2-7; 14 bases line up with TRBD2. Germline CDR1 reads SQVTM; CDR2 reads ANQGSEA. J gave up 4 bases and V 6 bases, and 5 bases lay outside the gene matches. This CDR3 contains 14 residues.

The rearrangement joins TRBV9 to TRBJ1-4; 7 bases are shared with TRBD1. The CDR3 covers 15 residues. CDR1 is SGDLS, CDR2 YYNGEE, per germline. Unmatched junction bases numbered 9, after V lost 4 bases and J lost 6 bases. The CDR3 DNA reads as TGTGCCAGCAGCTCCGACAGGGTGGGTTATGAAAAACTGTTTTTT. This sequence encodes CASSSDRVGYEKLFF.

V is TRBV28 and J is TRBJ2-2, with D unclear. From germline, CDR1 is MDHEN and CDR2 SYDVKM. There are 13 residues in the CDR3. Deletions cut 4 bases from V and 7 bases from J, with 10 bases between. CDR3 coding DNA: TGTGCCAGCAGTTCCTCCTGGGGCGGGGAGCTGTTTTTT. The encoded protein is CASSSSWGGELFF.

Notes on this clone: The same CDR3 also results from other DNA sequences found in this sample. The chain is built from TRBV19 and TRBJ1-1; no clear D. The ends were cut back, 2 bases at V and 1 base at J, with 5 bases in the middle. Germline CDR1 and CDR2: LNHDA and SQIVND (reference sequence). The CDR3 spans 13 residues. Here the CDR3 reads CASSISTNTEAFF. CDR3 sequence (DNA): TGTGCCAGTAGTATAAGTACGAACACTGAAGCTTTCTTT.

The J gene is TRBJ1-2, the V gene TRBV9; the D gene is possibly TRBD1 (5 bases). CDR1 is SGDLS and CDR2 is YYNGEE in the germline V gene. The CDR3 covers 17 residues. The V end was cut by 1 base, the J end by 4 bases, with 20 bases between. The DNA of the CDR3 is TGTGCCAGCAGCGTACCTAACGACGGAGGGGCCGGCTATGGCTACACCTTC. Its translation: CASSVPNDGGAGYGYTF.

This clone appeared a single time. The rearrangement uses TRBV27 and TRBJ2-5; 7 nucleotides agree with TRBD2. Germline assignment: CDR1 MNHEY and CDR2 SMNVEV (reference sequence). The CDR3 extends over 16 amino acids. J lost 0 bases, V lost 2 bases, and 6 bases had no gene match. CDR3 bases: TGTGCCAGCAGTTTAACAAGCGGGGTGTACCAAGAGACCCAGTACTTC. This codes for CASSLTSGVYQETQYF.

V gene TRBV7-6 combines with J gene TRBJ1-4; no firm D call. V gave up 1 base and J gave up 11 bases, with 11 bases separating them. Germline V CDR1 and CDR2: SGHVS, FNYEAQ. The CDR3 is 13 residues long. CDR3 sequence (DNA): TGTGCCAGCAGCTTAGGGGCGGGAGGGAAACTGTTTTTT. Its protein is CASSLGAGGKLFF.

The J gene is TRBJ1-2, the V gene TRBV4-1, with D perhaps TRBD1 (5 bases). The CDR3 sequence is 14 residues long. CDR1 is MGHRA and CDR2 is YSYEKL in the germline V gene. V lost 1 base to trimming and J lost 4 bases, with 10 bases between them. This CDR3 reads CASSQGGGTYGYTF. CDR3 bases: TGCGCCAGCAGCCAAGGGGGGGGGACCTATGGCTACACCTTC.

A word on this clone: Other nucleotide sequences in the sample specify the same CDR3. The chain is built from TRBV28 and TRBJ2-7, with D possibly matching TRBD2 (6 bases). The CDR3 is 14 amino acids. Germline V gives CDR1 MDHEN, CDR2 SYDVKM. The V and J ends lost 3 bases and 4 bases respectively, with 13 bases between them. The CDR3 region has the DNA TGTGCCAGCAGTTTCGGGCGGGAAGGGTACGAGCAGTACTTC. Protein sequence: CASSFGREGYEQYF. Supplemented by reference TRBV28 and TRBJ2-7, the full variable domain reads DVKVTQSSRYLVKRTGEKVFLECVQDMDHENMFWYRQDPGLGLRLIYFSYDVKMKEKGDIPEGYSVSREKKERFSLILESASTNQTSMYLCASSFGREGYEQYFGPGTRLTVT.

The chain carries TRBV6-1 and TRBJ1-3; a possible D gene is TRBD1 (5 bases). Trimming left V 1 base short and J 8 bases short, with 12 bases between. The CDR3 has 14 amino acids. Germline V gene lookup returns CDR1 MNHNS and CDR2 SASEGT. CDR3 loop: CASSEGWQGYTIYF. The CDR3 bases are TGTGCCAGCAGTGAAGGTTGGCAGGGCTACACCATATATTTT.

There are a few counts of this clone. CDR3 nucleotides: TGTGCCAGTACAAACAGGGGATTCAATCAGCCCCAGCATTTT. Protein product: CASTNRGFNQPQHF. This sequence joins TRBV19 and TRBJ1-5; 7 nucleotides agree with TRBD1. There are 14 residues in the CDR3. V dropped 7 bases and J dropped 3; count of bases not matched to a gene: 6. Germline V gene lookup returns CDR1 LNHDA and CDR2 SQIVND (reference sequence).